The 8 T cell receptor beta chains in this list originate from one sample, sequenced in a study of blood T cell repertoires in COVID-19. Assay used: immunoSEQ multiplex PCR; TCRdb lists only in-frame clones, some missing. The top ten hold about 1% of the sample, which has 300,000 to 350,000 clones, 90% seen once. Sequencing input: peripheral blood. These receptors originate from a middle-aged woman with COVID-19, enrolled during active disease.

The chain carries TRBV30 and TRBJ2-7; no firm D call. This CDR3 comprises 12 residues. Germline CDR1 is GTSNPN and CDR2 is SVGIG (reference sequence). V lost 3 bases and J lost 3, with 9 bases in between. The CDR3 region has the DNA TGTGCCTGGAGACTTGGAGTCTACGAGCAGTACTTC. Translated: CAWRLGVYEQYF. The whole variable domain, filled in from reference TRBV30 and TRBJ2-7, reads SQTIHQWPATLVQPVGSPLSLECTVEGTSNPNLYWYRQAAGRGLQLLFYSVGIGQISSEVPQNLSASRPQDRQFILSSKKLLLSDSGFYLCAWRLGVYEQYFGPGTRLTVT.

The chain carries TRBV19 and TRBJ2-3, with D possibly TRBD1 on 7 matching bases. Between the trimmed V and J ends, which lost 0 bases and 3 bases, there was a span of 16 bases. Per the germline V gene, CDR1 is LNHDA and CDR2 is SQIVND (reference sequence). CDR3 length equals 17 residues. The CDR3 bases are TGTGCCAGTAGTATAGACGGGACAGCAGGGAGGACAGATACGCAGTATTTT. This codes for CASSIDGTAGRTDTQYF.

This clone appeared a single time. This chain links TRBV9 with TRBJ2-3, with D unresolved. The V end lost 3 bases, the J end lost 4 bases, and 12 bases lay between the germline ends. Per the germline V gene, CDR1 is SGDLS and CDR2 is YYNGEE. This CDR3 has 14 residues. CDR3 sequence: CASSDGHGADTQYF. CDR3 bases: TGTGCCAGCAGCGATGGGCACGGCGCAGATACGCAGTATTTT. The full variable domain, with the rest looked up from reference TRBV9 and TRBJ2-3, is DSGVTQTPKHLITATGQRVTLRCSPRSGDLSVYWYQQSLDQGLQFLIQYYNGEERAKGNILERFSAQQFPDLHSELNLSSLELGDSALYFCASSDGHGADTQYFGPGTRLTVL.

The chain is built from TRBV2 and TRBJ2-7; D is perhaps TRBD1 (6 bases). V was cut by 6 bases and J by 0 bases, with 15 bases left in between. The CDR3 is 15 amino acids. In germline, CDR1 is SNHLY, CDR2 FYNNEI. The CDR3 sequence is CASRTGTFISYEQYF. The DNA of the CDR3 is TGTGCCAGCAGAACCGGGACATTCATCTCCTACGAGCAGTACTTC. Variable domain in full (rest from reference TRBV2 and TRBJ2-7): EPEVTQTPSHQVTQMGQEVILRCVPISNHLYFYWYRQILGQKVEFLVSFYNNEISEKSEIFDDQFSVERPDGSNFTLKIRSTKLEDSAMYFCASRTGTFISYEQYFGPGTRLTVT.

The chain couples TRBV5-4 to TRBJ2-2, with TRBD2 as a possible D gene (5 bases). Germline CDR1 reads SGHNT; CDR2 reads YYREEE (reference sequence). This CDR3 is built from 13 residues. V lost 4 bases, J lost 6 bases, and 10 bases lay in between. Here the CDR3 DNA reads TGTGCCAGCAGCCCTACTAGTCCCGGGGAGCTGTTTTTT. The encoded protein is CASSPTSPGELFF.

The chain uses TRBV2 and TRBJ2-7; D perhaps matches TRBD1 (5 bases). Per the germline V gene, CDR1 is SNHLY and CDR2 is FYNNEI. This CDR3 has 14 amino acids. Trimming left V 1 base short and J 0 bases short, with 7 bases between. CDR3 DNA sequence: TGTGCCAGCAGTGAAGGGACATTCTCCTACGAGCAGTACTTC. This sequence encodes CASSEGTFSYEQYF.

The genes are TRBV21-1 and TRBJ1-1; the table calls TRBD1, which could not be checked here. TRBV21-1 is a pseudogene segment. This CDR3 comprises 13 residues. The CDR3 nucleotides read TGTGCCAGCAGCAAAAGGGGCCTCGGTGAAGCTTTCTTT. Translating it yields CASSKRGLGEAFF.

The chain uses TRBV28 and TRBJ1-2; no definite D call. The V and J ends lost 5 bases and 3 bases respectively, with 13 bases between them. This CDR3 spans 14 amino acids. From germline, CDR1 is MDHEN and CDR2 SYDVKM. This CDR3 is CASSKNLGYYGYTF. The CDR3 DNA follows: TGTGCCAGCAGTAAAAATCTCGGGTACTATGGCTACACCTTC.